The clone carrying this T cell receptor (beta chain) has only a few counts. From the 5' RACE reads, TCRdb called clonotypes with MiXCR, one entry per CDR3 protein. The table shows approximately 350,000 distinct CDR3 sequences, with 20% occurring only once. The data were taken from a study of CD8 T cells in ankylosing spondylitis. This sequence was found in a male donor with ankylosing spondylitis or in good health (not recorded which). Sequencing input: blood, either unsorted or a sorted T cell fraction (not recorded which).

The chain's CDR3 is CSVYRQNTEAFF. The CDR3 bases are TGCAGCGTCTACAGGCAGAACACTGAAGCTTTCTTT. The chain joins TRBV29-1 to TRBJ1-1, with D possibly matching TRBD1 (5 bases). Trimming pared 6 bases from V and 1 base from J, leaving 9 bases between. The CDR3 is 12 amino acids. Germline values: CDR1 SQVTM, CDR2 ANQGSEA.